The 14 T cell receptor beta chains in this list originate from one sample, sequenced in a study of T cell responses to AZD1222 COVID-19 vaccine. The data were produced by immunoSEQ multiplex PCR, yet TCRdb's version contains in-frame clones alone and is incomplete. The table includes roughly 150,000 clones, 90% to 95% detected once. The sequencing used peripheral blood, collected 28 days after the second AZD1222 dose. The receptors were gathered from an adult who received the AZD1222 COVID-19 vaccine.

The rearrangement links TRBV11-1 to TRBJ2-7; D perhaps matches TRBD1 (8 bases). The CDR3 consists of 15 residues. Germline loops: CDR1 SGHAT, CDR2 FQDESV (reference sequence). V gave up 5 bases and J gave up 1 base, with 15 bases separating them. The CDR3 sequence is CASSNDRGLSYEQYF. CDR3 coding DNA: TGTGCCAGCAGCAACGACAGGGGACTATCCTACGAGCAGTACTTC.

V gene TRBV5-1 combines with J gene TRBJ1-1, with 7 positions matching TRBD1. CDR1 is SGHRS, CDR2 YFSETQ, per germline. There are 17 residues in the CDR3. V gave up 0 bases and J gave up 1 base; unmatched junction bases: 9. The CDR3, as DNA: TGCGCCAGCAGCTTGGCATTCTCCACAGGGGAGAACACTGAAGCTTTCTTT. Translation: CASSLAFSTGENTEAFF.

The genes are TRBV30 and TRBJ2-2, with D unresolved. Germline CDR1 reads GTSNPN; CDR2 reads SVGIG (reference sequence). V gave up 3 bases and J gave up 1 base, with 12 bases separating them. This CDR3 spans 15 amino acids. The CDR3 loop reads CAWRQDSGNTGELFF. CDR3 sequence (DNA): TGTGCCTGGAGGCAGGATTCCGGGAACACCGGGGAGCTGTTTTTT.

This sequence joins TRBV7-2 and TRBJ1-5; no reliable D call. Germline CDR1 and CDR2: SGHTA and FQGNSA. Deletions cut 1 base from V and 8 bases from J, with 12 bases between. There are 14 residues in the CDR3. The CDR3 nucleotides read TGTGCCAGCAGCTTAGGATGGGGTACGGAGCCCCAGCATTTT. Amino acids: CASSLGWGTEPQHF.

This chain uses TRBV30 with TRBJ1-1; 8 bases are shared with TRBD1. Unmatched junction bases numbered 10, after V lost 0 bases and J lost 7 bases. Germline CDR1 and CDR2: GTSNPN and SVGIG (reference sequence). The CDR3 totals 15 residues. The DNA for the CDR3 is TGTGCCTGGAGTGTACAGGGCAGGGGGCATGGTGAAGCTTTCTTT. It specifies CAWSVQGRGHGEAFF. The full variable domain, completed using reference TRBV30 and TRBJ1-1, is SQTIHQWPATLVQPVGSPLSLECTVEGTSNPNLYWYRQAAGRGLQLLFYSVGIGQISSEVPQNLSASRPQDRQFILSSKKLLLSDSGFYLCAWSVQGRGHGEAFFGQGTRLTVV.

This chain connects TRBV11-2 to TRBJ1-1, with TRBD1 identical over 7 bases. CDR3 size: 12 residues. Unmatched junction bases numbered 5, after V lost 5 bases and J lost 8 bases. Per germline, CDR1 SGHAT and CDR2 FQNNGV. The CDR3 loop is CASSPWDSEAFF. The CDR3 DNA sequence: TGTGCCAGCAGCCCATGGGACAGCGAAGCTTTCTTT.

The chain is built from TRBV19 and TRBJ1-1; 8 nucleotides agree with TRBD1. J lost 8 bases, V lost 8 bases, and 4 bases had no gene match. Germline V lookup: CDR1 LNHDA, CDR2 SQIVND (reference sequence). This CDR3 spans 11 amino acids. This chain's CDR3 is CASGQGAEAFF. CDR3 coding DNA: TGTGCCAGTGGGCAGGGGGCGGAAGCTTTCTTT.

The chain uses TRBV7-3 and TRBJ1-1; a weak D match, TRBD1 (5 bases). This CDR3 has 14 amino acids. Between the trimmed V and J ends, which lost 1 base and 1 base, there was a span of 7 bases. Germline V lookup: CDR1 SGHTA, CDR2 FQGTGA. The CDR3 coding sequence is TGTGCCAGCAGCTTAAATGGGGGGAACACTGAAGCTTTCTTT. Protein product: CASSLNGGNTEAFF.

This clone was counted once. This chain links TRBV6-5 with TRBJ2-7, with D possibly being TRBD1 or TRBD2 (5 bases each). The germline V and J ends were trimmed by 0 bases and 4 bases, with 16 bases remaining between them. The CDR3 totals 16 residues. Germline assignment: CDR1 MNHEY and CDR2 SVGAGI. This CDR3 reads CASSYSTGQGIYEQYF. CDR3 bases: TGTGCCAGCAGTTACTCGACGGGGCAGGGAATATACGAGCAGTACTTC.

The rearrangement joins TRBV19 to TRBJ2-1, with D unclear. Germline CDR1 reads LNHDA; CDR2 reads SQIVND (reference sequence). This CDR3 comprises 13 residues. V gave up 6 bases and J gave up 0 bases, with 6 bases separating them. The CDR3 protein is CASSALSYNEQFF. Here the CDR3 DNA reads TGTGCCAGTAGCGCTCTCTCCTACAATGAGCAGTTCTTC.

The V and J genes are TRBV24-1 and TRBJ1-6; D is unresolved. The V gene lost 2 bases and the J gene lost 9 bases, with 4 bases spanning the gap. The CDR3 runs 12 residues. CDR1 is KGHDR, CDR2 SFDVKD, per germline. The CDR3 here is CATSDYGSPLHF. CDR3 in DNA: TGTGCCACCAGTGATTACGGTTCACCCCTCCACTTT.

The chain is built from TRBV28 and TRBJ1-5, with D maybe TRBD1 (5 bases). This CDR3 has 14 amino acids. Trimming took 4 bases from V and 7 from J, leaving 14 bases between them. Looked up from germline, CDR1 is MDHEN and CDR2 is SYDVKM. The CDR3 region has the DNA TGTGCCAGCAGTTGGGACTTCCCCAACCAGCCCCAGCATTTT. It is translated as CASSWDFPNQPQHF.

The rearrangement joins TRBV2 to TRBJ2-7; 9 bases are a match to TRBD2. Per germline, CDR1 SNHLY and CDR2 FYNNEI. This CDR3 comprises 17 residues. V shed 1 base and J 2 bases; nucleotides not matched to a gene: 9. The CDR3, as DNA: TGTGCCAGCAGTGAAGGTTCCCTAGCGGGACTCACCTACGAGCAGTACTTC. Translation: CASSEGSLAGLTYEQYF.

CDR3 protein: CASSEAAPPGRLFF. The CDR3 DNA follows: TGTGCCAGCAGTGAAGCCGCCCCCCCTGGGAGACTGTTTTTT. The chain recombines TRBV6-1 with TRBJ1-4; the D is unclear. V lost 0 bases and J 13 bases, leaving 15 bases between the germline ends. The CDR3 has 14 amino acids. Per the germline V gene, CDR1 is MNHNS and CDR2 is SASEGT.